The present entry profiles one T cell receptor (beta chain) with its context. The method was immunoSEQ multiplex PCR; TCRdb's version includes in-frame clones alone and lacks a portion of them. Of about 59,000 clones listed, around 86% are singletons. The sample is drawn from a study of blood T cell repertoires in COVID-19. CDR3 length: 12 residues. Germline lookup yields CDR1 MNHNY and CDR2 SVGAGI (reference sequence). Trimming stripped 6 bases from V and 5 bases from J, with 9 bases between. V usage is TRBV6-6 and J usage is TRBJ2-3; D ambiguous. The sample consisted of peripheral blood. The receptor comes from a woman aged 80 or over with active or convalescent COVID-19. CDR3 amino acids: CASRPTGDTQYF. The CDR3 DNA reads TGTGCCAGCAGGCCGACGGGAGATACGCAGTATTTT.